These T cell receptor beta chains were read from a single sample in a study of cytomegalovirus exposure and HLA in healthy donors. Sequencing was performed with immunoSEQ multiplex PCR; in TCRdb, only in-frame clones are kept and a portion is missing. The sample consists of 150,000 or so clones, about two thirds of them appearing once. What was sequenced was PBMCs. These receptors were obtained from an older woman in good health and CMV-seropositive. CDR3s include the opening cysteine and the closing phenylalanine or tryptophan. The D gene is left open where the match is weak. Some rows mark clone size as missing; the rest say once, few, many or name a class of expanded clone.

d_gene	len	j_gene	v_gene	abundance	CDR3aa	CDR3nt
.	13	TRBJ1-1	TRBV12-5	once	CASGLDSYTEAFF	TGTGCTAGTGGCTTGGACAGTTACACTGAAGCTTTCTTT
TRBD2	15	TRBJ2-7	TRBV27	.	CASSYGGLETYEQYF	TGTGCCAGCAGTTACGGCGGACTAGAAACTTACGAGCAGTACTTC
TRBD2	15	TRBJ2-7	TRBV5-1	.	CASSRGTSGTYEQYF	TGCGCCAGCAGCCGAGGGACTAGCGGGACCTACGAGCAGTACTTC
.	15	TRBJ1-2	TRBV6-6	.	CASSSSDSGIYGYTF	TGTGCCAGCAGTTCATCGGACAGCGGAATCTATGGCTACACCTTC
TRBD2	16	TRBJ2-2	TRBV9	.	CASSTQTSANTGELFF	TGTGCCAGCAGCACCCAGACTAGCGCGAACACCGGGGAGCTGTTTTTT
TRBD2	16	TRBJ2-1	TRBV5-4	.	CASSFLAGGPYNEQFF	TGTGCCAGCAGCTTTCTAGCGGGAGGTCCCTACAATGAGCAGTTCTTC
TRBD1	16	TRBJ1-1	TRBV14	.	CASSQEPRTGLTEAFF	TGTGCCAGCAGCCAAGAACCTCGGACAGGACTCACTGAAGCTTTCTTT
TRBD1	13	TRBJ1-2	TRBV11-2	.	CASSSTGVRSYTF	TGTGCCAGCAGCTCCACAGGGGTACGGAGCTACACCTTC
.	13	TRBJ1-1	TRBV7-7	.	CASSLDQGTEAFF	TGTGCCAGCAGCTTAGACCAGGGCACTGAAGCTTTCTTT
TRBD1	15	TRBJ1-4	TRBV7-9	.	CASSLPKGAGEKLFF	TGTGCCAGCAGCTTGCCCAAGGGGGCTGGTGAAAAACTGTTTTTT
.	13	TRBJ1-1	TRBV28	many	CASRLPLPAEAFF	TGTGCCAGCAGACTCCCCCTTCCGGCTGAAGCTTTCTTT
.	14	TRBJ2-2	TRBV6-5	once	CASSAGGGTGELFF	TGTGCCAGCAGTGCCGGGGGTGGCACCGGGGAGCTGTTTTTT
.	14	TRBJ2-2	TRBV9	.	CASSPDGEAGELFF	TGTGCCAGCAGCCCAGACGGGGAGGCCGGGGAGCTGTTTTTT
.	13	TRBJ1-3	TRBV25-1	.	CASMEIGGNTIYF	TGTGCCAGCATGGAGATAGGTGGAAACACCATATATTTT
.	16	TRBJ2-7	TRBV18	.	CASSLEIGTFSYEQYF	TGTGCCAGCTCACTCGAAATTGGCACCTTCTCCTACGAGCAGTACTTC
TRBD2	13	TRBJ2-3	TRBV29-1	.	CSVGGLAGGTQYF	TGCAGCGTCGGCGGACTAGCGGGCGGTACGCAGTATTTT
TRBD2	17	TRBJ2-2	TRBV6-4	.	CASSDSITSGNTGELFF	TGTGCCAGCAGTGACTCTATCACTAGCGGGAACACCGGGGAGCTGTTTTTT
TRBD2	14	TRBJ2-7	TRBV6-6	few	CASSSGLVAYEQYF	TGTGCCAGCAGCTCGGGACTAGTAGCCTACGAGCAGTACTTC
.	15	TRBJ1-5	TRBV25-1	.	CASKEGGNSNQPQHF	TGTGCCAGCAAAGAGGGGGGGAATAGCAATCAGCCCCAGCATTTT
.	12	TRBJ1-4	TRBV7-9	few	CASSFSSEKLFF	TGTGCCAGCAGCTTCAGTTCCGAAAAACTGTTTTTT
TRBD2	16	TRBJ2-5	TRBV5-1	few	CASSLGPGGSQETQYF	TGCGCCAGCAGCTTGGGCCCGGGGGGTTCTCAAGAGACCCAGTACTTC
.	14	TRBJ1-3	TRBV19	.	CASIGAGAGNTIYF	TGTGCCAGTATAGGAGCAGGGGCTGGAAACACCATATATTTT
TRBD1	15	TRBJ1-1	TRBV5-5	few	CASSLQDRANTEAFF	TGTGCCAGCAGCCTTCAAGACAGGGCGAACACTGAAGCTTTCTTT
TRBD1	15	TRBJ1-1	TRBV14	.	CASSHRQGMNTEAFF	TGTGCCAGCAGCCATCGACAGGGAATGAACACTGAAGCTTTCTTT
.	14	TRBJ1-1	TRBV5-1	.	CASNRGGGGTEAFF	TGCGCCAGCAATCGGGGGGGTGGAGGCACTGAAGCTTTCTTT
TRBD1	15	TRBJ1-5	TRBV18	.	CASSPTGNNNQPQHF	TGTGCCAGCTCACCGACAGGGAATAACAATCAGCCCCAGCATTTT
TRBD1	14	TRBJ2-7	TRBV5-1	few	CASSLAQGAYEQYF	TGCGCCAGCAGCTTGGCCCAGGGGGCCTACGAGCAGTACTTC
.	17	TRBJ1-5	TRBV28	few	CASSLVGRGRSNQPQHF	TGTGCCAGCAGTTTGGTAGGGCGAGGGAGAAGCAATCAGCCCCAGCATTTT
.	14	TRBJ1-1	TRBV29-1	.	CSARRQVANTEAFF	TGCAGCGCCCGAAGGCAGGTCGCTAACACTGAAGCTTTCTTT
.	11	TRBJ2-7	TRBV2	.	CASRDFLQQYF	TGTGCCAGCAGGGACTTCCTGCAGCAGTACTTC
TRBD1	11	TRBJ1-2	TRBV27	.	CASSGQNGYTF	TGTGCCAGCTCGGGACAGAATGGCTACACCTTC
.	14	TRBJ2-1	TRBV6-4	few	CASSEWEGDNEQFF	TGTGCCAGCAGTGAGTGGGAAGGGGACAATGAGCAGTTCTTC
TRBD1	14	TRBJ1-5	TRBV6-5	.	CATRTGMSNQPQHF	TGTGCCACCCGGACAGGGATGAGCAATCAGCCCCAGCATTTT
.	17	TRBJ1-1	TRBV7-2	.	CASSLYSTGIGKTEAFF	TGTGCCAGCAGCTTATACTCAACAGGGATTGGGAAAACTGAAGCTTTCTTT
TRBD2	14	TRBJ2-7	TRBV5-1	once	CASSKTSGSVEQYF	TGCGCCAGCAGCAAGACTAGCGGGAGTGTTGAGCAGTACTTC